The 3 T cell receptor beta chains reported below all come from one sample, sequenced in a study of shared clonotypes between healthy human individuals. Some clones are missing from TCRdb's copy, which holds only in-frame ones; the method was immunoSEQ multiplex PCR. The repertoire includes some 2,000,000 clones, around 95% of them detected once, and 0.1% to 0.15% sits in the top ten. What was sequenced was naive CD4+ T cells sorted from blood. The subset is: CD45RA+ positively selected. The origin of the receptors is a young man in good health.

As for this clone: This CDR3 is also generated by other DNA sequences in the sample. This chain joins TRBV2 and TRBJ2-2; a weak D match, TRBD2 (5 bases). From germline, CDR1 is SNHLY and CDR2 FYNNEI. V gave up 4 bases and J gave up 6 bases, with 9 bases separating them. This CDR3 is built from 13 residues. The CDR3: CASSVEGPGELFF. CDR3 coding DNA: TGTGCCAGCAGTGTAGAGGGTCCCGGGGAGCTGTTTTTT.

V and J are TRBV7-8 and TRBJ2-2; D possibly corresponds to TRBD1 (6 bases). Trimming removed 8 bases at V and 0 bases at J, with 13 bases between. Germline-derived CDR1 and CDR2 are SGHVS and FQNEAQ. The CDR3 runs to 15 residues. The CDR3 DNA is TGTGCCAGCGCTGCGCAGGGGCCGAACACCGGGGAGCTGTTTTTT. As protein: CASAAQGPNTGELFF.

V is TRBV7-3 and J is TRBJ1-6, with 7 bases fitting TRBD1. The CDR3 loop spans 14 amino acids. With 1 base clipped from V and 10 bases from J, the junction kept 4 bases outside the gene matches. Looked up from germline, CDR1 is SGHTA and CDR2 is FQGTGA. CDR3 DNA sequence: TGTGCCAGCAGCTTAAACAGGGGAGGCTCACCCCTCCACTTT. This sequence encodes CASSLNRGGSPLHF.